The rows below give T cell receptor beta chains drawn from one sample of a study of T cell repertoires in cytomegalovirus infection. These receptors have no known antigen. Each CDR3 protein gets one entry after TCRdb re-called the reads with MiXCR. The table lists about 920,000 distinct CDR3 sequences, less than 35% of them singletons. The sequencing here drew on cultured CD8+ T cells from PBMCs, taken from culture after CMV antigen stimulation. These receptors originate from a human donor in good health (CMV status not recorded). Some clones in this sample may be carry-over from other donors' samples. Both conserved end residues are part of each CDR3. A D gene is named only where the DNA matches it firmly. Clone size is shown for a subset of rows, as once, few, many or a class of expanded clone.

J gene | CDR3 length | D gene | clone size | V gene | CDR3 protein | CDR3 DNA
TRBJ2-5 | 14 | . | few | TRBV7-2 | CASTEGGAWETQYF | TGTGCCAGCACCGAAGGGGGGGCGTGGGAGACCCAGTACTTC
TRBJ1-2 | 14 | TRBD1 | few | TRBV6-2/TRBV6-3 | CASSYWGQGDGYTF | TGTGCCAGCAGTTACTGGGGACAGGGCGATGGCTACACCTTC
TRBJ2-1 | 13 | . | few | TRBV20-1 | CSASPRDYNEQFF | TGCAGTGCTAGTCCCAGGGATTACAATGAGCAGTTCTTC
TRBJ1-2 | 14 | TRBD1 | few | TRBV7-9 | CASSSRTGSYGYTF | TGTGCCAGCAGCTCCCGGACAGGTAGCTATGGCTACACCTTC
TRBJ1-2 | 13 | . | few | TRBV27 | CASSLQPLYGYTF | TGTGCCAGCAGTTTACAACCCCTGTATGGCTACACCTTC
TRBJ2-2 | 14 | . | . | TRBV6-2/TRBV6-3 | CASNRDRYTGELFF | TGTGCCAGCAATAGAGACAGATACACCGGGGAGCTGTTTTTT
TRBJ1-5 | 15 | . | . | TRBV4-1 | CASSQAPYSNQPQHF | TGCGCCAGCAGCCAAGCCCCCTATAGCAATCAGCCCCAGCATTTT
TRBJ2-7 | 15 | TRBD1 | . | TRBV6-1 | CASRVPGQVSYEQYF | TGTGCCAGCAGGGTACCGGGACAGGTTTCCTACGAGCAGTACTTC
TRBJ2-4 | 16 | TRBD2 | . | TRBV5-1 | CASSSTSGGAKNIQYF | TGCGCCAGCAGCTCGACTAGCGGGGGTGCCAAAAACATTCAGTACTTC
TRBJ2-3 | 17 | . | . | TRBV5-1 | CASSLTGQIGYPDTQYF | TGCGCCAGCAGCTTGACAGGTCAAATCGGATATCCAGATACGCAGTATTTT
TRBJ2-3 | 15 | TRBD2 | many | TRBV7-8 | CASSLPAGITDTQYF | TGTGCCAGCAGCTTACCAGCGGGAATCACAGATACGCAGTATTTT
TRBJ2-7 | 16 | . | once | TRBV3-1 | CASSQGQGPFSYEQYF | TGTGCCAGCAGCCAAGGGCAGGGGCCATTCTCCTACGAGCAGTACTTC
TRBJ2-1 | 14 | . | . | TRBV4-1 | CASSQAVSYNEQFF | TGCGCCAGCAGCCAAGCGGTCTCCTACAATGAGCAGTTCTTC
TRBJ2-7 | 12 | . | few | TRBV10-3 | CAISESGYEQYF | TGTGCCATCAGTGAGTCCGGCTACGAGCAGTACTTC
TRBJ1-1 | 15 | . | few | TRBV12-5 | CASGLVLGPNTEAFF | TGTGCTAGTGGTTTGGTACTTGGGCCGAACACTGAAGCTTTCTTT
TRBJ2-4 | 18 | TRBD2 | . | TRBV4-1 | CASSQEWVLAGGKNIQYF | TGCGCCAGCAGCCAAGAATGGGTACTAGCGGGGGGTAAAAACATTCAGTACTTC
TRBJ1-6 | 14 | TRBD1 | . | TRBV6-6 | CASSQTGINSPLHF | TGTGCCAGCAGCCAGACAGGGATTAATTCACCCCTCCACTTT
TRBJ1-5 | 15 | TRBD1 | . | TRBV20-1 | CSARGGQGNNQPQHF | TGCAGTGCTAGAGGAGGACAGGGAAACAATCAGCCCCAGCATTTT
TRBJ1-2 | 13 | . | few | TRBV5-1 | CASSSARDYGYTF | TGCGCCAGCAGCTCGGCACGGGACTATGGCTACACCTTC
TRBJ2-7 | 15 | TRBD1 | few | TRBV6-5 | CASSYSTGDSYEQYF | TGTGCCAGCAGTTACTCCACAGGGGATTCCTACGAGCAGTACTTC
TRBJ1-5 | 15 | . | many | TRBV7-8 | CASSFRTGGDQPQHF | TGTGCCAGCAGCTTCCGAACCGGGGGGGATCAGCCCCAGCATTTT
TRBJ2-1 | 15 | . | . | TRBV6-1 | CASSREGSSYNEQFF | TGTGCCAGCAGCCGAGAGGGTAGCTCCTACAATGAGCAGTTCTTC
TRBJ2-4 | 13 | . | few | TRBV4-3 | CASSQDGGNIQYF | TGCGCCAGCAGCCAAGATGGGGGTAACATTCAGTACTTC
TRBJ1-2 | 12 | . | few | TRBV2 | CASRNEEPTYTF | TGTGCCAGCAGGAACGAAGAACCCACCTACACCTTC
TRBJ1-1 | 15 | . | . | TRBV19 | CASRDDYGAVTEAFF | TGTGCCAGTAGAGACGACTATGGGGCTGTCACTGAAGCTTTCTTT
TRBJ1-4 | 15 | . | few | TRBV25-1 | CASSEWNRGSEKLFF | TGTGCCAGCAGTGAATGGAACCGGGGTAGTGAAAAACTGTTTTTT
TRBJ1-6 | 14 | . | many | TRBV6-1 | CASTHQGLNSPLHF | TGTGCCAGCACCCACCAGGGGTTGAATTCACCCCTCCACTTT
TRBJ1-2 | 14 | . | . | TRBV6-6 | CASLKQGGNYGYTF | TGTGCCAGCCTCAAACAGGGCGGTAACTATGGCTACACCTTC
TRBJ2-1 | 15 | . | . | TRBV6-5 | CASSSVTSIVNEQFF | TGTGCCAGCAGTTCCGTGACTTCCATCGTCAATGAGCAGTTCTTC
TRBJ1-1 | 12 | . | few | TRBV6-5 | CASSPPGLGAFF | TGTGCCAGCAGCCCGCCGGGCTTAGGAGCTTTCTTT
TRBJ2-2 | 16 | . | . | TRBV6-6 | CASSYTAAGDTGELFF | TGTGCCAGCAGTTACACCGCGGCAGGGGACACCGGGGAGCTGTTTTTT
TRBJ1-3 | 15 | . | . | TRBV20-1 | CSAREWSVSGNTIYF | TGCAGTGCTAGAGAGTGGTCAGTCTCTGGAAACACCATATATTTT
TRBJ2-5 | 14 | . | once | TRBV9 | CASSVDTVEETQYF | TGTGCCAGCAGCGTAGACACGGTGGAAGAGACCCAGTACTTC
TRBJ2-1 | 15 | TRBD1 | many | TRBV7-6 | CASSLAAGGQNEQFF | TGTGCCAGCAGCTTAGCGGCAGGGGGCCAGAATGAGCAGTTCTTC
TRBJ2-1 | 9 | . | . | TRBV15 | CATGTEQFF | TGTGCCACCGGGACTGAGCAGTTCTTC
TRBJ2-3 | 16 | TRBD1 | . | TRBV2 | CASSRPDRGGADTQYF | TGTGCCAGCTCGAGGCCTGACAGGGGCGGCGCAGATACGCAGTATTTT
TRBJ1-2 | 16 | . | . | TRBV7-6 | CASSPPVAGLNYGYTF | TGTGCCAGCAGCCCCCCTGTGGCGGGCCTTAACTATGGCTACACCTTC
TRBJ2-1 | 14 | TRBD2 | few | TRBV7-2 | CASSTSGGGDEQFF | TGTGCCAGCAGCACGAGCGGGGGGGGGGATGAGCAGTTCTTC
TRBJ2-5 | 15 | TRBD1 | . | TRBV19 | CASSVWDRGLETQYF | TGTGCCAGTAGTGTCTGGGACAGGGGTTTAGAGACCCAGTACTTC
TRBJ1-4 | 15 | . | few | TRBV7-9 | CASSPARATNEKLFF | TGTGCCAGCAGCCCGGCCAGGGCGACTAATGAAAAACTGTTTTTT
TRBJ2-1 | 16 | . | . | TRBV2 | CASSEALRGPYDEQFF | TGTGCCAGCAGTGAAGCGCTACGGGGGCCTTATGATGAGCAGTTCTTC
TRBJ1-1 | 13 | . | few | TRBV4-1 | CASSQATWTEAFF | TGCGCCAGCAGCCAAGCTACGTGGACTGAAGCTTTCTTT
TRBJ1-1 | 14 | TRBD1 | many | TRBV7-9 | CASSHRDRGTEAFF | TGTGCCAGCAGCCACCGGGACAGGGGCACTGAAGCTTTCTTT
TRBJ2-2 | 15 | . | . | TRBV13 | CASSLGATFTGELFF | TGTGCCAGCAGCTTAGGGGCCACTTTCACCGGGGAGCTGTTTTTT
TRBJ1-5 | 16 | TRBD1 | many | TRBV7-9 | CASSKAGGVGNQPQHF | TGTGCCAGCTCTAAGGCAGGGGGCGTCGGCAATCAGCCCCAGCATTTT
TRBJ2-1 | 12 | . | many | TRBV7-9 | CASSLKRNEQFF | TGTGCCAGCAGCTTAAAGCGGAATGAGCAGTTCTTC
TRBJ2-2 | 18 | TRBD1 | . | TRBV5-6 | CASSFSDRGLSNIGELFF | TGTGCCAGCAGCTTTTCGGACAGGGGGCTTTCGAACATCGGGGAGCTGTTTTTT
TRBJ1-2 | 17 | TRBD1 | . | TRBV12-3/TRBV12-4 | CASSPGQGDRLNYGYTF | TGTGCCAGCAGTCCTGGGCAGGGGGACCGACTTAACTATGGCTACACCTTC
TRBJ1-2 | 17 | TRBD1 | . | TRBV7-9 | CASSLAVNRDRAITLIF | TGTGCCAGCAGCTTAGCTGTGAACCGGGACAGGGCGATTACGCTGATCTTC
TRBJ1-5 | 16 | TRBD1 | . | TRBV20-1 | CSATNYRGLSNQPQHF | TGCAGTGCTACCAACTACAGGGGGCTGAGCAATCAGCCCCAGCATTTT
TRBJ2-2 | 18 | TRBD2 | . | TRBV27 | CASSSRSSGELVTGELFF | TGTGCCAGCAGTTCGCGTTCTAGCGGGGAACTCGTCACCGGGGAGCTGTTTTTT
TRBJ1-4 | 15 | . | many | TRBV7-6 | CASSLAGGANEKLFF | TGTGCCAGCAGCTTAGCCGGGGGGGCTAATGAAAAACTGTTTTTT